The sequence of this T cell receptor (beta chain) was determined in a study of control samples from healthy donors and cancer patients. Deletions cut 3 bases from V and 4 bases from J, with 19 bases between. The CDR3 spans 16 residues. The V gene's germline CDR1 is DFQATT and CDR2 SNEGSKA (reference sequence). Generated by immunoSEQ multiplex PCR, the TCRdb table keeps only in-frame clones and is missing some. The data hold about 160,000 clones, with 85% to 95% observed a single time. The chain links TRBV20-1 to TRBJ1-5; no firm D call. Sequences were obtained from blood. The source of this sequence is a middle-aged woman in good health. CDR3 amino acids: CSASLAAQAGNQPQHF. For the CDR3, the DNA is TGCAGTGCTAGTCTTGCAGCCCAGGCGGGGAATCAGCCCCAGCATTTT.